This T cell receptor (beta chain) stems from a study of T-cell memory formation after mild COVID-19. The overall study: Across donors, TCR clusters were largely donor specific. Findings and limits, study-wide: What remained unconfirmed was the SARS-CoV-2 specificity of second-wave clones peaking on day 37.

In this sample, this clonotype turned up a few times. What it recognizes is unknown. TCRdb fed the 5' RACE reads into MiXCR, producing one record per CDR3 protein. This table has about 610,000 distinct CDR3 sequences, approximately 15% appearing once. V was pared by 4 bases and J by 5 bases, with 8 bases of the junction left unmatched. The germline V gene has CDR1 KGHDR and CDR2 SFDVKD. The CDR3 spans 15 residues. The chain is built from TRBV24-1 and TRBJ2-5, with 8 bases matching TRBD1. The receptor's source is an adult woman who had mild COVID-19 (a few samples of this study predate the infection). Cell type and time point are not known. Sequencing used PBMCs or a T cell subset sorted from them (not recorded which). The CDR3 DNA reads as TGTGCCACCAGTGAAGTGTTCCGACAGGGGGAGACCCAGTACTTC. Protein sequence: CATSEVFRQGETQYF.